This is a list of T cell receptor beta chains from one sample in a study of blood T cell repertoires in COVID-19. Only in-frame clones appear in the TCRdb table, and some are missing; sequencing was by immunoSEQ multiplex PCR. The profile shows fewer than 200,000 clones, 82% of them singletons. The sequencing input was PBMCs or T cells enriched from blood (not recorded which). Receptor source: a woman aged 55-69 years with acute COVID-19. Both conserved end residues are part of each CDR3. Each record gives: J gene, clone size, D gene, V gene, CDR3 DNA, CDR3 protein. D genes are given only for firm matches. Size values are once, few and many counts, or a class for expanded clones, and some rows have none.

TRBJ1-3 once TRBD1 TRBV5-4 TGTGCCAGCAGCAAGGGACAGGGGGCAGGGGGAAACACCATATATTTT CASSKGQGAGGNTIYF
TRBJ2-3 NA NA TRBV6-6 TGTGCCAGCAGGCAGGGCACAGATACGCAGTATTTT CASRQGTDTQYF
TRBJ2-7 NA NA TRBV7-2 TGTGCCAGCAGCTTAGCGGGAGTCTACGAGCAGTACTTC CASSLAGVYEQYF
TRBJ1-2 NA NA TRBV6-5 TGTGCCAGCAGCTCCCCCGCGGGACACTATGGCTACACCTTC CASSSPAGHYGYTF
TRBJ2-7 NA NA TRBV6-5 TGTGCCAGCAGTTATGACAGGACCGAGCAGTACTTC CASSYDRTEQYF
TRBJ2-3 NA TRBD2 TRBV9 TGTGCCAGCAGCTGGGCTAGCGGGAGCGGGACAGATACGCAGTATTTT CASSWASGSGTDTQYF
TRBJ1-2 once TRBD1 TRBV15 TGTGCCACCAGCAGATCCCTTACCGGGACAGGGGGTCCGGGTGGCTACACCTTC CATSRSLTGTGGPGGYTF
TRBJ2-3 NA NA TRBV19 TGTGCCAGCAGGGGCCGCCTTAGCACAGATACGCAGTATTTT CASRGRLSTDTQYF
TRBJ2-1 NA TRBD2 TRBV11-3 TGTGCCAGCAGCCTGTTGGGGGCTAGCGGGGGTGAGCAGTTCTTC CASSLLGASGGEQFF
TRBJ1-2 NA NA TRBV5-1 TGCGCCAGCAGCCCCGGGGGGGGCGACTATGGCTACACCTTC CASSPGGGDYGYTF
TRBJ1-1 NA NA TRBV4-2 TGTGCCAGCAGCCAAGGGGCCGGGGCGGGAAACACTGAAGCTTTCTTT CASSQGAGAGNTEAFF
TRBJ1-5 NA TRBD1 TRBV7-9 TGTGCCAGCAGCTCTTGGACAGGGGGAGGTTTGTCGACCCAGCATTTT CASSSWTGGGLSTQHF
TRBJ1-5 NA TRBD1 TRBV29-1 TGCAGCGTCTCTTGGGACAGGGATCAGCCCCAGCATTTT CSVSWDRDQPQHF
TRBJ2-7 NA NA TRBV5-6 TGTGCCAGCAGCTTAAGACGGACTACCTACGAGCAGTACTTC CASSLRRTTYEQYF
TRBJ1-3 NA TRBD1 TRBV5-4 TGTGCCAGCAGCTTACAGGGGAAAGGAAACACCATATATTTT CASSLQGKGNTIYF
TRBJ2-5 few TRBD2 TRBV27 TGTGCCAGCAGTTTAATGGCGACTAGCGGGACAGAGACCCAGTACTTC CASSLMATSGTETQYF
TRBJ1-1 NA NA TRBV28 TGTGCCAGCAGTTTAGATTTATTCGGGGGGGAGAACACTGAAGCTTTCTTT CASSLDLFGGENTEAFF
TRBJ1-1 NA NA TRBV14 TGTGCCAGCAGCCAATTGAGATACGATAACACTGAAGCTTTCTTT CASSQLRYDNTEAFF
TRBJ1-4 NA NA TRBV30 TGTGCCTGGAGTGCAACCACAGGGAATACTAATGAAAAACTGTTTTTT CAWSATTGNTNEKLFF
TRBJ2-5 NA NA TRBV4-3 TGCGCCAGCAGCCTGGTTGGGGACTGGGGGACCCAGTACTTC CASSLVGDWGTQYF
TRBJ2-2 NA NA TRBV5-1 TGCGCCAGCAGCTACACGTCGGGGAAAGGGACCGGGGAGCTGTTTTTT CASSYTSGKGTGELFF
TRBJ1-4 NA TRBD1 TRBV6-6 TGTGCCAGCAGTTACAGAGCAGGGGGCCGGGAAAAACTGTTTTTT CASSYRAGGREKLFF
TRBJ2-1 few NA TRBV11-3 TGTGCCAGCAGCCAAGCGGCGAGTGAGCAGTTCTTC CASSQAASEQFF
TRBJ1-5 NA TRBD1 TRBV5-6 TGTGCCAGCAGCACGGGACAGGGGATGAATCAGCCCCAGCATTTT CASSTGQGMNQPQHF
TRBJ2-3 NA NA TRBV25-1 TGTGCCAGCAGTGAATGGAAGGGGGTGAGCACAGATACGCAGTATTTT CASSEWKGVSTDTQYF
TRBJ2-1 NA TRBD1 TRBV7-9 TGTGCCAGCAGCCAAGGAGACAGGGCAACCAAAAATGAGCAGTTCTTC CASSQGDRATKNEQFF
TRBJ1-4 many NA TRBV5-1 TGCGCCAGTAATTCAGGGCCAGGGGCAGAAAAACTGTTTTTT CASNSGPGAEKLFF
TRBJ1-5 NA TRBD1 TRBV15 TGTGCCACCAGCACACAGGGGAGACAGCCCCAGCATTTT CATSTQGRQPQHF
TRBJ2-3 NA NA TRBV6-2/TRBV6-3 TGTGCCAGCAGTAGGGGACTGACCCTGGGAACAGATACGCAGTATTTT CASSRGLTLGTDTQYF
TRBJ1-1 once TRBD1 TRBV18 TGTGCCAGCTCACCCCCTGGGGGACAGTCGGTGACTGAAGCTTTCTTT CASSPPGGQSVTEAFF
TRBJ1-2 NA NA TRBV2 TGTGCCAGCAGTGAATTGGGTCAGGCCAATTTTAACTATGGCTACACCTTC CASSELGQANFNYGYTF
TRBJ2-1 NA TRBD2 TRBV4-3 TGCGCCAGCAGCCAAGGGACTAGCGGGGCGTACAATGAGCAGTTCTTC CASSQGTSGAYNEQFF
TRBJ2-1 NA TRBD2 TRBV28 TGTGCCAGCAGTTTATGGCGGGGGGACAATGAGCAGTTCTTC CASSLWRGDNEQFF
TRBJ1-1 NA NA TRBV5-6 TGTGCCAGCAGCCCAGGGGTTTGGAGGACTGAAGCTTTCTTT CASSPGVWRTEAFF
TRBJ1-5 few TRBD1 TRBV7-9 TGTGCCAGCAGCCGCGGGACAGGGCTTAGAGATCAGCCCCAGCATTTT CASSRGTGLRDQPQHF
TRBJ1-1 NA TRBD1 TRBV4-3 TGCGCCAGCAGCCCACGGACAGGGGGCGTGAACACTGAAGCTTTCTTT CASSPRTGGVNTEAFF
TRBJ2-3 NA TRBD2 TRBV18 TGTGCCAGCTCCCTTGGGACTAGCGGTAGCACAGATACGCAGTATTTT CASSLGTSGSTDTQYF
TRBJ2-2 NA NA TRBV9 TGTGCCAGCAGCGTAGCGGGCACCGGGGAGCTGTTTTTT CASSVAGTGELFF
TRBJ1-6 NA TRBD1 TRBV10-3 TGTGCCATCAGCCGCGGACAGGGCGGTTCACCCCTCCACTTT CAISRGQGGSPLHF
TRBJ1-5 NA TRBD1 TRBV7-9 TGTGCCATCGGGACAGCAGATCAGCCCCAGCATTTT CAIGTADQPQHF
TRBJ1-5 few NA TRBV28 TGTGCCAGCAGCCCAGACTCAAGGGGGCCCCAGCATTTT CASSPDSRGPQHF
TRBJ1-2 NA TRBD1 TRBV5-8 TGTGCCAGCAGCTTGGCCGGAGGACAGGCCGCCTATGGCTACACCTTC CASSLAGGQAAYGYTF
TRBJ2-5 NA TRBD2 TRBV10-1 TGCGCCAGCAGTGAGGGACTAGCGGTCCGTGGGACCCAGTACTTC CASSEGLAVRGTQYF
TRBJ2-7 NA TRBD1 TRBV7-8 TGTGCCAGCAGCTTACATCGGGACAGGGTCAGCTACGAGCAGTACTTC CASSLHRDRVSYEQYF
TRBJ2-3 NA TRBD2 TRBV24-1 TGTGCCACCAGTGAAGCCGGGACTAGCGGGAGACTTGCAGATACGCAGTATTTT CATSEAGTSGRLADTQYF
TRBJ1-2 NA NA TRBV28 TGTGCCAGCAGTTTAAAAGGGGGAAACTATGGCTACACCTTC CASSLKGGNYGYTF
TRBJ2-7 NA TRBD2 TRBV3-1/TRBV3-2 TGTGCCAGCAGCCCCGCGGCGGGAGGCCCCTACGAGCAGTACTTC CASSPAAGGPYEQYF
TRBJ1-5 once NA TRBV15 TGTGCCACCGGACCAGAGGCGGGGAGGGGCGCGATCAACCAGCCCCAGCATTTT CATGPEAGRGAINQPQHF
TRBJ1-5 NA NA TRBV7-8 TGTGCCAGCAGCTTATTATCGTGGGGAGGCAATCAGCCCCAGCATTTT CASSLLSWGGNQPQHF
TRBJ2-3 NA NA TRBV7-2 TGTGCCAGCAGCTTACAAGGGGGGGCAGATACGCAGTATTTT CASSLQGGADTQYF
TRBJ2-3 once NA TRBV7-9 TGTGCCAGCAGCTTAATCGGAGATACGCAGTATTTT CASSLIGDTQYF
TRBJ1-1 many NA TRBV5-6 TGTGCCAGCAGCTTGTCCACTGTGTCGCAGGCGAACACTGAAGCTTTCTTT CASSLSTVSQANTEAFF
TRBJ2-6 once NA TRBV7-2 TGTGCCAGCAGCTTAGTGTCTCGCTCTGGGGCCAACGTCCTGACTTTC CASSLVSRSGANVLTF
TRBJ2-7 NA TRBD2 TRBV19 TGTGCCAGTAGTCGGGTAGCGGGAGTCGAGCAGTACTTC CASSRVAGVEQYF
TRBJ2-1 NA TRBD2 TRBV4-1 TGCGCCAGCGGGGGGGGAAGCTCCTACAATGAGCAGTTCTTC CASGGGSSYNEQFF